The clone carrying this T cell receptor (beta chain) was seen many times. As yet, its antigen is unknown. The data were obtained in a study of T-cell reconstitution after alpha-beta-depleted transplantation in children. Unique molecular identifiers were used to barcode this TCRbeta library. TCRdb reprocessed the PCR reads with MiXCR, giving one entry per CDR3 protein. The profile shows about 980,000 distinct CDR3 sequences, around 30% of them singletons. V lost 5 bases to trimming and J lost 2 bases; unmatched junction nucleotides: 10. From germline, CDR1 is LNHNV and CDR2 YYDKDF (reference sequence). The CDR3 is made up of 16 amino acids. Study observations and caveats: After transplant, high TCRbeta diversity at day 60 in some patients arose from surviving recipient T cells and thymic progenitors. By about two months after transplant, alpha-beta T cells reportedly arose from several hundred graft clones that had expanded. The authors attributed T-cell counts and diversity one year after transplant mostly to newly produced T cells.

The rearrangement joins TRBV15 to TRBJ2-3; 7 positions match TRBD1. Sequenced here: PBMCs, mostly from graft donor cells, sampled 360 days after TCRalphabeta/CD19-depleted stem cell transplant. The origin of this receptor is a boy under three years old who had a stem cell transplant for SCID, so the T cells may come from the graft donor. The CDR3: CATSQHWGQITDTQYF. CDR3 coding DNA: TGTGCCACCAGCCAACATTGGGGACAGATCACAGATACGCAGTATTTT.